Following are 3 T cell receptor beta chains from one sample sequenced in a study of Ad26.COV2.S vaccination and SARS-CoV-2 variants. This sample's treatment: around 19 received Ad26.COV2.S at low or high dose, single or two shots; about 5 received placebo; per-sample allocation not given. On day 63 after the first injection, vaccine and placebo recipients gave samples. Profiled with immunoSEQ multiplex PCR; TCRdb holds only in-frame clones, not every one. The table shows approximately 420,000 clones, with approximately 90% occurring only once. The sample was peripheral blood, taken in a trial of Ad26.COV2.S vaccine versus placebo. Receptors originate from a person aged 18-65 years who received the Ad26.COV2.S COVID-19 vaccine or a placebo.

This clone was seen just once. Other DNA sequences from this sample encode an identical CDR3 as well. V usage is TRBV5-1 and J usage is TRBJ1-5; 11 bases agree with TRBD1. CDR1 SGHRS and CDR2 YFSETQ come from the germline V gene. This CDR3 is built from 15 residues. V shed 4 bases and J 4 bases; nucleotides not matched to a gene: 4. CDR3 nucleotides: TGCGCCAGCAGCAGGGGGACAGGGGGGAATCAGCCCCAGCATTTT. Protein: CASSRGTGGNQPQHF.

The chain has TRBV6-5 and TRBJ1-6; no firm D call. Looked up from germline, CDR1 is MNHEY and CDR2 is SVGAGI. Trimming cost V 5 bases and J 5 bases, with 13 bases left between them. The CDR3 sequence is 15 residues long. The CDR3 nucleotides are TGTGCCAGCAGTACTATCAGGAGTAATAATTCACCCCTCCACTTT. Protein: CASSTIRSNNSPLHF.

The CDR3 region is CASSSSMSGNTIYF. CDR3 DNA: TGTGCCAGCAGCTCCAGTATGTCTGGAAACACCATATATTTT. The genes are TRBV7-2 and TRBJ1-3; no firm D call. The CDR3 totals 14 residues. V shed 4 bases and J shed 1 base, with 8 bases lying between them. Germline V gene sequence: CDR1 SGHTA, CDR2 FQGNSA.